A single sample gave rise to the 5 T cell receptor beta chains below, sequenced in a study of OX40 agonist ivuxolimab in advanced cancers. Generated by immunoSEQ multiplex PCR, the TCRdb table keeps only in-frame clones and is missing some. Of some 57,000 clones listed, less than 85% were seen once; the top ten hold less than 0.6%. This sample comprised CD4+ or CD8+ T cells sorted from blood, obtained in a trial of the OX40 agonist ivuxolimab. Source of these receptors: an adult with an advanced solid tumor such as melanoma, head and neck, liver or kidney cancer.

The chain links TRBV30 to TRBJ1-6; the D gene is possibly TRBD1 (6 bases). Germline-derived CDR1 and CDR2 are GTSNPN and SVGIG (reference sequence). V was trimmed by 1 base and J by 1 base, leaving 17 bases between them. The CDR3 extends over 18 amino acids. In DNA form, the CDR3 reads TGTGCCTGGAGTGCCCGGGGGGCCGTTAGGTCCTATAATTCACCCCTCCACTTT. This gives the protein CAWSARGAVRSYNSPLHF.

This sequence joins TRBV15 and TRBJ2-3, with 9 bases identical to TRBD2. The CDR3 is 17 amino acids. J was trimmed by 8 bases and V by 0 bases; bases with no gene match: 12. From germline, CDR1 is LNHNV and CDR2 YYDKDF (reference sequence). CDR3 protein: CATSRDRASGIIGTQYF. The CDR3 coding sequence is TGTGCCACCAGCAGAGATAGGGCTAGCGGGATCATAGGTACGCAGTATTTT.

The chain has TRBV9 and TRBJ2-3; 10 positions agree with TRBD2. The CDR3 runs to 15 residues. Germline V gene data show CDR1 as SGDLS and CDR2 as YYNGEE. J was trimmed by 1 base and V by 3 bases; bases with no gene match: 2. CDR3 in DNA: TGTGCCAGCAGCGAAACTAGCGGGGGCACAGATACGCAGTATTTT. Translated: CASSETSGGTDTQYF.

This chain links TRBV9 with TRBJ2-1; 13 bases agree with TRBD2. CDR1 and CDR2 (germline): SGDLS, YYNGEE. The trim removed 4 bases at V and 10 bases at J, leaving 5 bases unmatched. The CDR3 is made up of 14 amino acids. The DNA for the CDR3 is TGTGCCAGCAGCTTGACTAGCGGGGGGCTGGAGCAGTTCTTC. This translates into CASSLTSGGLEQFF.

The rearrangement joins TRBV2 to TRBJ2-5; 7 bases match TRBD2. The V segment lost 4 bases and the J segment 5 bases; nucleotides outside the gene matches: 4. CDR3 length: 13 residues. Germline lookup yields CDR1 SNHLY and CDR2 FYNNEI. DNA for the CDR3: TGTGCCAGCAGTGGGGAGCGGGATGAGACCCAGTACTTC. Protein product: CASSGERDETQYF.